This T cell receptor beta chain was identified in a study of T cells after yellow fever vaccination. Whole-study results and caveats: A limited proportion of clonotypes was detected within both the CD4 and CD8 compartments. By day 5 rather than day 15, the secondary response had peaked, though it was weaker.

Unmatched junction bases numbered 10, after V lost 7 bases and J lost 6 bases. CDR1 is SQVTM and CDR2 is ANQGSEA in the germline V gene. The CDR3 runs 13 residues. In its sample, this clonotype was seen many times. Each CDR3 protein is one row after TCRdb ran MiXCR on the 5' RACE reads. The data contain approximately 10,000 distinct CDR3 sequences, 5.5% to 6% of them singletons. This material consisted of PBMCs, either bulk or a sorted T-cell subset (CD4+, CD8+, memory, or dextramer-sorted; not recorded which), taken on the day of the yellow fever booster vaccination. This receptor was identified in a man between 25 and 39 years old who received the YFV17D yellow fever vaccine. The V call is TRBV29-1, the J call TRBJ2-7; TRBD1 agrees at 9 bases. The CDR3 region is CSATGTGNSEQYF. DNA of the CDR3: TGCAGCGCTACCGGGACAGGGAACTCCGAGCAGTACTTC.